The 32 T cell receptor beta chains below all came from one sample that was sequenced in a study of Graves' ophthalmopathy and Graves' hyperthyroidism listed by TCRdb under 2018. The run used an Illumina HiSeq 2000. TCR beta CDR3 regions were amplified from RNA transcripts for repertoire sequencing. The first round of RT-PCR was done with HTBI primers and the Qiagen OneStep RT-PCR kit, and was followed by a second round of multiplex PCR, then size selection and purification. TCRdb ran its own pipeline on the public reads, namely fastp trimming at Q25 and MiXCR clone calling, and kept in-frame beta chains. One record per CDR3 amino acid sequence lists the most common genes and DNA. The sample table lists around 1.1 million distinct CDR3 sequences, 35% to 45% of them with a count of one. The leading ten clones occupy over 8.5% of the sample. The sequencing input was peripheral blood or thyroid tissue (not recorded which). Receptors originate from an adult man with Graves' hyperthyroidism.

This clonotype was recorded at least ten times. The chain's CDR3 is CASSLGAAENPQETQYF. Here the CDR3 DNA reads TGTGCCAGCAGCTTAGGGGCGGCGGAGAATCCCCAAGAGACCCAGTACTTC. This chain uses TRBV7-6 with TRBJ2-5; D unresolved. The CDR3 contains 17 residues. The V and J ends lost 1 base and 1 base respectively, with 16 bases between them. The V gene's germline CDR1 is SGHVS and CDR2 FNYEAQ.

The chain has TRBV6-5 and TRBJ1-4; TRBD1 matches at 10 bases. The CDR3 has 14 residues. Germline trimming cut 2 bases from V and 7 bases from J; bases unmatched to any gene: 1. CDR1 is MNHEY and CDR2 is SVGAGI in the germline V gene. The chain's CDR3 is CASSYDRGREKLFF. DNA for the CDR3: TGTGCCAGCAGTTACGACAGGGGGCGTGAAAAACTGTTTTTT.

The chain recombines TRBV15 with TRBJ1-5; TRBD1 agrees at 8 bases. The CDR3 is 15 amino acids. V was pared by 0 bases and J by 2 bases, with 0 bases of the junction left unmatched. The V gene's germline CDR1 is LNHNV and CDR2 YYDKDF (reference sequence). This chain's CDR3 is CATSRETGGNQPQHF. As DNA, the CDR3 is TGTGCCACCAGCAGAGAGACAGGGGGCAATCAGCCCCAGCATTTT. The whole variable domain, remainder taken from reference TRBV15 and TRBJ1-5, is DAMVIQNPRYQVTQFGKPVTLSCSQTLNHNVMYWYQQKSSQAPKLLFHYYDKDFNNEADTPDNFQSRRPNTSFCFLDIRSPGLGDTAMYLCATSRETGGNQPQHFGDGTRLSIL.

To note about this clonotype: Since a much larger clone is just one base distant, this may be a read error. This CDR3 is CSARNRDGQYF. DNA for the CDR3: TGCAGTGCTAGAAACAGGGACGGGCAGTACTTC. The genes are TRBV20-1 and TRBJ2-7; D may be TRBD1 (6 bases). Trimming cost V 2 bases and J 9 bases, with 11 bases left between them. CDR1 is DFQATT and CDR2 is SNEGSKA in the germline V gene (reference sequence). The CDR3 extends over 11 amino acids.

This chain links TRBV15 with TRBJ2-6; D may be TRBD1 (6 bases). Germline V gene sequence: CDR1 LNHNV, CDR2 YYDKDF (reference sequence). The CDR3 is 16 residues long. Trimming took off 1 base at V and 4 bases at J, with 11 bases between the two ends. DNA of the CDR3: TGTGCCACCAGCAGAGTCATTGGACAGGGGGCCAACGTCCTGACTTTC. Translation gives CATSRVIGQGANVLTF.

V gene TRBV19 combines with J gene TRBJ2-2; D unresolved. Germline values: CDR1 LNHDA, CDR2 SQIVND (reference sequence). The CDR3 has 12 residues. The V end was cut by 6 bases, the J end by 4 bases, with 6 bases between. CDR3: CASRPSTGELFF. The CDR3 nucleotides are TGTGCCAGTAGACCGAGCACCGGGGAGCTGTTTTTT.

This clonotype was counted at least ten times. CDR3 amino acids: CSAQGDRAWGEKLFF. The CDR3 DNA follows: TGCAGCGCTCAGGGGGACCGGGCGTGGGGTGAAAAACTGTTTTTT. This chain links TRBV29-1 with TRBJ1-4; 7 positions agree with TRBD1. V dropped 7 bases and J dropped 7; count of bases not matched to a gene: 15. The length of the CDR3 is 15 residues. Germline V CDR1 and CDR2: SQVTM, ANQGSEA.

This clonotype appeared a single time. This chain links TRBV7-8 with TRBJ2-5; D is undetermined. The CDR3 loop spans 12 amino acids. Germline CDR1 SGHVS, CDR2 FQNEAQ. The ends were cut back, 7 bases at V and 2 bases at J, with 8 bases in the middle. The CDR3 reads CASTHPQETQYF. The CDR3 DNA follows: TGTGCCAGCACCCACCCTCAAGAGACCCAGTACTTC. Full variable domain (missing parts from reference TRBV7-8 and TRBJ2-5): GAGVSQSPRYKVAKRGQDVALRCDPISGHVSLFWYQQALGQGPEFLTYFQNEAQLDKSGLPSDRFFAERPEGSVSTLKIQRTQQEDSAVYLCASTHPQETQYFGPGTRLLVL.

This clonotype was seen a handful of times. The J gene is TRBJ2-5, the V gene TRBV4-2, with TRBD2 as a possible D gene (6 bases). The CDR3 covers 15 residues. CDR1 is LGHNA, CDR2 YNFKEQ, per germline. V was cut by 4 bases and J by 4 bases, with 16 bases left in between. CDR3 protein: CASSPRAGQGETQYF. As DNA, the CDR3 is TGTGCCAGCAGCCCCAGGGCGGGGCAGGGAGAGACCCAGTACTTC.

This clonotype has a count of ten or more. The chain employs TRBV5-1 and TRBJ2-2; TRBD2 aligns across 9 bases. The CDR3 spans 17 residues. CDR1 SGHRS and CDR2 YFSETQ come from the germline V gene. The V and J ends lost 4 bases and 0 bases, in that order; junction bases with no gene match: 7. CDR3 residues: CASSDSIAGANTGELFF. The DNA for the CDR3 is TGCGCCAGCAGCGACTCCATAGCGGGAGCGAACACCGGGGAGCTGTTTTTT.

The chain employs TRBV5-1 and TRBJ2-6; TRBD2 might be the D (5 bases). Germline lookup yields CDR1 SGHRS and CDR2 YFSETQ. Trimming removed 4 bases from V and 5 bases from J, with 13 bases in between. This CDR3 has 15 residues. DNA of the CDR3: TGCGCCAGCAGCCCTCGGGGTCCAAGGGCCAACGTCCTGACTTTC. It translates to CASSPRGPRANVLTF. Combining the CDR3 with reference TRBV5-1 and TRBJ2-6 gives the whole variable domain KAGVTQTPRYLIKTRGQQVTLSCSPISGHRSVSWYQQTPGQGLQFLFEYFSETQRNKGNFPGRFSGRQFSNSRSEMNVSTLELGDSALYLCASSPRGPRANVLTFGAGSRLTVL.

V gene TRBV18 combines with J gene TRBJ1-5, with D uncertain. Germline loops: CDR1 KGHSH, CDR2 LQKENI. The CDR3 consists of 13 residues. The ends were cut back, 5 bases at V and 4 bases at J, with 9 bases in the middle. DNA of the CDR3: TGTGCCAGCTCAATTAAGACAAATCAGCCCCAGCATTTT. Protein sequence: CASSIKTNQPQHF.

This clonotype was counted ten times or more. The chain recombines TRBV5-8 with TRBJ2-5, with D possibly called TRBD1 or TRBD2 (6 bases each). V was shortened by 0 bases and J by 4 bases, with 10 bases between the two germline ends. The length of the CDR3 is 14 residues. CDR1 SGHTS and CDR2 YDEGEE come from the germline V gene. CDR3 protein: CASSLGGARETQYF. As DNA, the CDR3 is TGTGCCAGCAGCTTGGGGGGGGCGCGAGAGACCCAGTACTTC.

Concerning this clonotype: Possible read error: a much larger clone is one base away. V usage is TRBV6-5 and J usage is TRBJ1-1; D is unclear. The CDR3 extends over 12 amino acids. Trimming stripped 7 bases from V and 7 bases from J, with 13 bases between. Germline loops: CDR1 MNHEY, CDR2 SVGAGI. The CDR3: CASNPVGREAFF. The DNA for the CDR3 is TGTGCCAGCAATCCCGTGGGTCGTGAAGCTTTCTTT.

The chain has TRBV7-9 and TRBJ2-5; 7 nucleotides align to TRBD2. This CDR3 has 15 residues. V gave up 6 bases and J gave up 7 bases; unmatched junction bases: 14. Germline-derived CDR1 and CDR2 are SEHNR and FQNEAQ (reference sequence). DNA for the CDR3: TGTGCCAGCAGAACCTCCTTACTGTTAGCGGGGACCCAGTACTTC. This sequence encodes CASRTSLLLAGTQYF. The full variable domain, completed using reference TRBV7-9 and TRBJ2-5, is DTGVSQNPRHKITKRGQNVTFRCDPISEHNRLYWYRQTLGQGPEFLTYFQNEAQLEKSRLLSDRFSAERPKGSFSTLEIQRTEQGDSAMYLCASRTSLLLAGTQYFGPGTRLLVL.

The rearrangement links TRBV7-7 to TRBJ2-7, with 9 positions matching TRBD1. The DNA matches TRBJ2-5 better at its end, which makes the J call doubtful. The CDR3 is 15 residues long. The germline V gene encodes CDR1 SSHAT and CDR2 FNYEAQ (reference sequence). The CDR3 is CASSRTGTGTETQYF. The CDR3 nucleotides are TGTGCCAGCAGCCGTACCGGGACAGGGACGGAGACCCAGTACTTC.

This clonotype was detected ten times or more. The rearrangement uses TRBV7-2 and TRBJ2-7, with TRBD2 matching 9 bases. CDR3 length: 19 residues. V lost 1 base, J lost 1 base, and 14 bases stayed unmatched. Germline assignment: CDR1 SGHTA and CDR2 FQGNSA. CDR3 sequence (DNA): TGTGCCAGCAGCTTAGTAGCCTCCCGTTCGCGGGGGGGATCCTACGAGCAGTACTTC. Translated: CASSLVASRSRGGSYEQYF.

Turning to this clonotype: It may be a read error: a sequence one base away is much more abundant. This chain connects TRBV7-2 to TRBJ2-2, with no clear D. Germline CDR1 SGHTA, CDR2 FQGNSA. The CDR3 covers 14 residues. CDR3 residues: CASSQEAKTGELFF. CDR3 nucleotides: TGCGCCAGCAGCCAAGAGGCGAAGACCGGGGAGCTGTTTTTT.

Ten or more counts support this clonotype. The V call is TRBV19, the J call TRBJ2-7, with TRBD2 matching over 10 bases. The CDR3 loop spans 15 amino acids. V was clipped by 2 bases and J by 2 bases; unmatched bases: 3. Germline loops: CDR1 LNHDA, CDR2 SQIVND (reference sequence). CDR3 in DNA: TGTGCCAGTAGTATACCTAGCGGGAGTACCTACGAGCAGTACTTC. Amino acids: CASSIPSGSTYEQYF.

There are many counts of this clonotype. The chain links TRBV7-7 to TRBJ2-5; D may correspond to TRBD1 or TRBD2 (5 bases each). This CDR3 is 15 amino acids long. Germline lookup yields CDR1 SSHAT and CDR2 FNYEAQ (reference sequence). Trimming took 5 bases from V and 5 from J, leaving 18 bases between them. CDR3 nucleotide sequence: TGTGCCAGCAGCCCGGGGCACCACAGCGCGGAGACCCAGTACTTC. As protein: CASSPGHHSAETQYF.

This clonotype occurred many times. The chain employs TRBV7-9 and TRBJ1-5; D is unresolved. Germline-derived CDR1 and CDR2 are SEHNR and FQNEAQ (reference sequence). The CDR3 totals 13 residues. Trimming pared 4 bases from V and 11 bases from J, leaving 15 bases between. In DNA form, the CDR3 reads TGTGCCAGCAGCTCGCTTGACTCCAGAGCCCAGCATTTT. Amino acid sequence: CASSSLDSRAQHF.

This clonotype appeared a few times. The chain combines TRBV7-2 with TRBJ2-1, with a possible D match to TRBD1 (6 bases). The germline V gene has CDR1 SGHTA and CDR2 FQGNSA. V lost 5 bases and J lost 8, with 13 bases in between. There are 13 residues in the CDR3. CDR3 sequence reads: CASSTTTGYEQFF. In DNA, the CDR3 is TGTGCCAGCAGCACCACCACAGGGTATGAGCAGTTCTTC.

A remark on this clonotype: Possible read error: a much larger clone is one base away. This chain connects TRBV10-2 to TRBJ2-7; D could derive from TRBD1 or TRBD2 (5 bases each). The CDR3 consists of 13 residues. Germline-derived CDR1 and CDR2 are WSHSY and SAAADI. The CDR3, as DNA: TGCGCCAGCAGTGAGGGAGGCAGGGACGAGCGGTACTTC. As protein: CASSEGGRDERYF.

The table lists this clonotype with many counts. J is TRBJ2-2 and V is TRBV19; D unclear. Germline assignment: CDR1 LNHDA and CDR2 SQIVND (reference sequence). This CDR3 has 14 residues. Deletions cut 6 bases from V and 4 bases from J, with 12 bases between. CDR3 DNA sequence: TGTGCCAGTAGAACCGATCGTTCCACCGGGGAGCTGTTTTTT. It codes for CASRTDRSTGELFF.

This clonotype was found a few times. CDR3 region: CASSLRGRLTGELFF. The CDR3 nucleotides are TGTGCCAGCAGCTTAAGGGGGAGGCTGACCGGGGAGCTGTTTTTT. J is TRBJ2-2 and V is TRBV7-8; either TRBD1 or TRBD2 may supply D (6 bases each). Per the germline V gene, CDR1 is SGHVS and CDR2 is FQNEAQ. The CDR3 is 15 residues long. V was shortened by 2 bases and J by 5 bases, with 12 bases between the two germline ends.

This clonotype was counted at least ten times. The chain recombines TRBV6-5 with TRBJ1-2, with 8 bases identical to TRBD1. Trimming took 6 bases from V and 8 from J; bases not matched to a gene: 11. The CDR3 is 14 residues long. Germline V gene lookup returns CDR1 MNHEY and CDR2 SVGAGI. The CDR3 nucleotides read TGTGCCAGCAGCAAACCCACAGGGGGTAGCGGCTACACCTTC. This gives the protein CASSKPTGGSGYTF.

This chain uses TRBV19 with TRBJ2-3, with 7 bases fitting TRBD2. The CDR3 runs to 15 residues. The V segment lost 5 bases and the J segment 6 bases; nucleotides outside the gene matches: 11. The germline gives CDR1 LNHDA, CDR2 SQIVND (reference sequence). CDR3 residues: CASSVTSVNSDTQYF. The DNA for the CDR3 is TGTGCCAGTAGTGTCACTAGCGTGAACTCCGATACGCAGTATTTT.

The sample holds many counts of this clonotype. The V and J genes are TRBV12-3 or TRBV12-4 and TRBJ1-5; perhaps TRBD1 as D (5 bases). CDR3 length equals 14 residues. Deletions cut 7 bases from V and 5 bases from J, with 15 bases between. CDR3 sequence: CASTPGGRDQPQHF. For the CDR3, the DNA is TGTGCCAGCACCCCGGGAGGCAGGGATCAGCCCCAGCATTTT.

This clonotype was counted ten times or more. The chain uses TRBV9 and TRBJ1-1; D not resolved. The CDR3 is made up of 13 amino acids. Germline CDR1 reads SGDLS; CDR2 reads YYNGEE. The V and J ends lost 0 bases and 8 bases respectively, with 11 bases between them. CDR3 coding DNA: TGTGCCAGCAGCGTAGGAATAGCAGAAGAAGCTTTCTTT. It translates to CASSVGIAEEAFF.

Ten or more counts support this clonotype. V is TRBV6-5 and J is TRBJ1-1, with D unresolved. With 6 bases removed from V and 6 bases from J, the gap between germline ends came to 11 bases. The germline gives CDR1 MNHEY, CDR2 SVGAGI. The CDR3 has 12 amino acids. The CDR3 is CASSYSGAEAFF. CDR3 in DNA: TGTGCCAGCAGCTATTCGGGCGCTGAAGCTTTCTTT.

The V and J genes are TRBV19 and TRBJ1-1, with a possible D match to TRBD1 (5 bases). The V end was cut by 6 bases, the J end by 0 bases, with 11 bases between. The germline V gene has CDR1 LNHDA and CDR2 SQIVND (reference sequence). CDR3 size: 14 residues. CDR3: CASRLIGVNTEAFF. The CDR3 DNA follows: TGTGCCAGTAGATTAATAGGGGTGAACACTGAAGCTTTCTTT.

This clonotype was counted ten times or more. The chain uses TRBV19 and TRBJ2-7; no clear D gene. Germline CDR1 is LNHDA and CDR2 is SQIVND (reference sequence). Trimming removed 0 bases from V and 2 bases from J, with 8 bases in between. This CDR3 is built from 14 residues. The CDR3 is CASSIEPGPYEQYF. The CDR3 DNA is TGTGCCAGTAGTATAGAGCCAGGTCCCTACGAGCAGTACTTC.